This T cell receptor (beta chain) was identified in a study of T cell changes during pregnancy in multiple sclerosis. With V trimmed by 4 bases and J by 3 bases, 13 bases remained unmatched. CDR1 and CDR2 from the germline V gene are MDHEN and SYDVKM. The CDR3 is made up of 17 amino acids. The table came from immunoSEQ multiplex PCR; TCRdb's copy has only in-frame clones and leaves some out. The table shows some 60,000 clones, with around 93% occurring only once. The rearrangement uses TRBV28 and TRBJ2-5, with 8 bases fitting TRBD1. The material sequenced was peripheral blood, taken after pregnancy. The sequence was collected from a female donor with multiple sclerosis, enrolled in a pregnancy study. The DNA of the CDR3 is TGTGCCAGCAGTTCTTCCATTCACAGGGGGACGGAAGAGACCCAGTACTTC. Encoded protein: CASSSSIHRGTEETQYF. The variable domain in full, with the rest retrieved from reference TRBV28 and TRBJ2-5, is DVKVTQSSRYLVKRTGEKVFLECVQDMDHENMFWYRQDPGLGLRLIYFSYDVKMKEKGDIPEGYSVSREKKERFSLILESASTNQTSMYLCASSSSIHRGTEETQYFGPGTRLLVL.